Sequencing of this T cell receptor (beta chain) was carried out in a study of cytomegalovirus exposure and HLA in healthy donors (dated 2017 in TCRdb). In the study overall: An earlier analysis of approximately 600 of the donors reported roughly 270 Gb of sequence data and some 120 million unique TCR beta sequences from 190 million or so T cells. An early release covering some 640 HLA-typed donors comprised approximately 290 gigabases of sequencing data and about 90 million unique TCR sequences. Of the roughly 410 genotyped donors, 75% to 85% were placed in the genetic ancestry cluster associated with self-reported Caucasian donors. The study was designed to test whether signatures of past pathogen exposure could be identified by cataloging public T cell receptors. The T cell repertoires of 700 or so subjects were profiled by immunosequencing and related to cytomegalovirus serostatus. Along with the approximately 700-subject first cohort, a separate validation cohort of about 110 different subjects was used. High-throughput TCR immunosequencing, statistical association of individual TCRs with disease status, and machine learning were combined to predict cytomegalovirus infection status. In a later analysis, previously published TCR beta repertoires from 500 to 750 donors were re-analyzed and high-resolution HLA genotyping was added so that TCR occurrence patterns could be studied. Rather than using new phenotypic data, the later analysis identified candidate immune exposures from TCR beta sequences and from how often those sequences occurred across donors. An earlier analysis of 500 to 750 of the donors applied high-throughput TCR beta sequencing to assess whether each TCR beta V gene segment acted as functional or pseudogenic. Donor age, sex, ethnicity and CMV serostatus were compiled together with the repertoire data. In a later genetic analysis, genome-wide SNP genotypes for about three fifths of the 666 donors were used, and that subset was treated as a discovery cohort. Every repertoire in the discovery cohort had been generated on one and the same sequencing platform. Both class I and class II loci were covered by HLA typing, at four-digit resolution. Typing coverage varied by locus: roughly 620-640 donors for A, B, C, DRB1 and DQB1; roughly 510 for DQA1; over 600 for DPA1; approximately 490 for DPB1. Four or five DR-DQ haplotypes were handled as single units for association and clustering because linkage in the cohort was strong. Across roughly 420 genotyped donors of the cohort, an average of 235,054 unique TCR beta nucleotide sequences per donor were sequenced, and roughly 18% of those sequences were non-productive. The paper's findings and limits, for the study overall: At a false discovery rate of 0.05, a later analysis linked 16,000 or so TCR beta sequences to specific HLA alleles. According to a later analysis, TCR association rates differed among HLA loci, with DRB1 alleles showing the most associated TCRs and HLA-C alleles showing the fewest. A further reported finding was that TCR beta sequences accurately predicted the HLA-A and HLA-B alleles for most subjects in the first cohort. Because HLA typing was unavailable for some donors at each locus, only the typed subset was used in association tests. Only TCR beta chains were sequenced in this cohort, and the absence of alpha or paired-chain data limited detectable features. In a later analysis, most CMV-associated TCR beta chains were found to appear HLA-restricted, with HLA associations seemingly driven largely by CMV exposure. Broadly in line with IMGT annotations, most TCR beta V segments showed up in productive rearrangements about 87% or about 30% of the time in an earlier analysis of several hundred of the donors. In vitro tests confirmed that a few of the cytomegalovirus-associated TCR beta chains recognize cytomegalovirus antigens. The classifier was reported to diagnose cytomegalovirus status with high specificity and sensitivity in both the original cohort and the validation cohort. According to a later genetic analysis, donors in an Asian-associated ancestry cluster had fewer N-insertions in productive TCRs than the approximately 630-donor mean. A cluster of highly shared sequence variants was judged likely to be a technical artifact of the sequencing pipeline. A total of 150 to 200 TCR beta chains were listed by the study as associated with cytomegalovirus. A later genetic analysis associated a missense DCLRE1C variant with V-gene and J-gene trimming of TCR beta chains, and an independent cohort replicated the association. A later analysis reported that several top co-occurrence clusters appeared linked to parvovirus B19, influenza, CMV and Epstein-Barr virus. Across donors, most TCR sequences were observed very rarely, whereas some public TCRs were present in many individuals. The only immune exposure information available for the cohort was CMV serostatus. Presence/absence analyses assumed roughly uniform sequencing depth across donors, an assumption that may not hold. The authors suggested that the approach could potentially be extended to other disease states and immunological phenotypes. A later analysis found that HLA-associated TCR beta chains were more clonally expanded and had lower generation probabilities than equally common non-associated chains. The 87-base-pair reads could not distinguish some IMGT-functional V segments, including TRBV6-2 and TRBV6-3, so those segments were excluded. Over 15 rarely observed V segments, including chromosome 9 orphons, were excluded from the earlier analysis of approximately 500 of the donors because counts were too low. Linkage disequilibrium might explain the correlated functional status among segregating V segments, but an unknown experimental factor could not be ruled out. When HLA alleles, especially DR and DQ, strongly co-occurred, attributing TCR associations to individual alleles was difficult.

The CDR3 runs 14 amino acids, cysteine and phenylalanine included. The retained sequence is limited to the CDR3, 42 bases, with the frame set at the first base. Germline trimming amounts to 8 bases on V and 4 bases on J, with 8 as the count of junction bases outside the gene matches. From the germline V gene, CDR1 is MDHEN and CDR2 is SYDVKM. Comments on this clone: What antigen it recognizes has not been identified. Base qualities were left out, and no much larger clone turns up one base away.

The library was made by the immunoSEQ multiplex PCR assay. The multiplex PCR relied on a mix of 60 forward primers for TCR Vbeta segments and 13 reverse primers for TCR Jbeta segments. The CDR3 region of rearranged TCR beta genes was amplified from genomic DNA by a multiplex PCR assay. The Illumina HiSeq System was used to sequence the amplified TCR beta libraries as 87-base-pair reads. Per the original workflow: A later analysis tallied 75 million to 85 million unique TCR beta chains across the 700 or so repertoires, and around 12 million of those chains were shared by two or more donors. Raw reads were error-corrected and collapsed into unique sequences with a nearest-neighbor algorithm that merged closely related sequences to remove PCR and sequencing errors. CDR3 sequences were aligned to IMGT reference sequences to assign V, D and J gene segments. Each retained sequence needed at least a six-nucleotide match to both a V gene segment and a J gene segment. A rearrangement was called productive if the CDR3 had no stop codons and remained in frame with V and J, and every other rearrangement was called non-productive. Following IMGT convention, CDR3 was defined as the stretch from the second conserved V-encoded cysteine up to the conserved J-encoded phenylalanine. The earlier analysis of about 560 of the donors excluded any sequence lacking an unambiguous match to a single V gene segment. An earlier analysis of several hundred of the donors called V segments functional above 56.7% productive rearrangements and segregating when the between-donor standard deviation exceeded 5%. A statistical classification framework was developed to diagnose cytomegalovirus status using the catalog of TCR beta chain sequences. A later analysis assigned V and J genes by comparing TCR nucleotide sequences with IMGT/GENE-DB human TR gene sequences. A later analysis assigned CDR3 sequences and most-parsimonious VDJ recombination scenarios with the TCRdist pipeline. In a later analysis, each TCR beta chain was defined by its CDR3 amino acid sequence together with its V-gene family, and reads lacking a unique V-gene family were excluded. In a later analysis, 500 to 650 highly shared, low-generation-probability nucleotide sequences were removed to address suspected cross-contamination and a sequencing artifact. In a later analysis, a clonal expansion index for each public chain was calculated from normalized within-repertoire ranks of inferred template counts. A later analysis computed generation probabilities with a VDJ recombination model fitted to out-of-frame rearrangements, and checked the results against IGoR. Hypergeometric tests were used in a later analysis to score TCR-TCR, TCR-HLA and TCR-CMV co-occurrence, with a repertoire-size bias correction applied to the TCR pairs. To estimate false discovery rates, a later analysis permuted the HLA or CMV assignments 20 times. In a later analysis, co-occurring TCRs were grouped with DBSCAN, and TCRdist sequence similarity was added when clustering was performed within HLA-allele-positive subsets. Repertoires with fewer than 30,000 or more than 120,000 public chains were left out of co-occurrence clustering, as were about 5 repertoires with anomalous nucleotide sharing. TCRdb retrieved this table from immuneACCESS and kept in-frame rearrangements only. Not all clones are present; in checked studies, unresolved V genes account for under half, and no reason is known for the remainder. The V and J calls and clone size come from that table; D and trimming were worked out from the DNA. This sample comprises some 150,000 clones, 79% of them detected only once. The biggest ten clones account for 3.5% to 4.5% of the sample.

In total, fewer than 750 healthy bone marrow donors made up the cohort. At the time of sampling, every cohort member was nominally healthy, though immune exposures that went unrecorded were likely present. Of the roughly 620 cohort members, some 270 had positive CMV serostatus and roughly 350 had negative CMV serostatus, and CMV serostatus was not recorded for the donor. A peripheral blood sample was provided by each donor, and peripheral blood mononuclear cells were used for TCR beta sequencing. The Qiagen DNeasy Blood Extraction Kit was used to extract genomic DNA from the blood cell samples. The sequencing input was PBMCs. The V gene is TRBV28 and the J gene is TRBJ1-5; the junction holds 7 bases that match TRBD1. The receptor was derived from a human donor in good health. The CDR3 in this case is CASRQGLGNQPQHF. The DNA sequence is TGTGCCAGCCGACAGGGATTAGGTAATCAGCCCCAGCATTTT.